This is a list of T cell receptor beta chains from one sample in a study of cytomegalovirus exposure and HLA in healthy donors. This table comes from immunoSEQ multiplex PCR, and its TCRdb copy is limited to in-frame clones, with some not included. The sample has 150,000 or so clones, approximately 90% seen once. The sample consisted of PBMCs. The receptors derive from a woman aged 25 to 39 in good health and CMV-seropositive. Both conserved end residues are part of each CDR3. The D gene is left open where the match is weak. Rows may omit the clone size; those that give it use once, few, many or a size class.

J: TRBJ2-3; D: -; size: -; V: TRBV6-4; DNA: TGTGCCAGCAGTGATACTGACGGAGGCACAGATACGCAGTATTTT; CDR3: CASSDTDGGTDTQYF
J: TRBJ1-6; D: -; size: -; V: TRBV27; DNA: TGTGCCAGCAGTTTCCCCCCAGGGCGGGGGTCACCCCTCCACTTT; CDR3: CASSFPPGRGSPLHF
J: TRBJ2-5; D: TRBD1; size: -; V: TRBV27; DNA: TGTGCCAGCAGTTTAATCAGGGGGGAGACCCAGTACTTC; CDR3: CASSLIRGETQYF
J: TRBJ1-1; D: TRBD1; size: -; V: TRBV14; DNA: TGTGCCAGCAGCCAACGGTCAGGGGGGCCCTTTAACACTGAAGCTTTCTTT; CDR3: CASSQRSGGPFNTEAFF
J: TRBJ2-3; D: TRBD1; size: -; V: TRBV7-8; DNA: TGTGCCAGCAGCTTACGATTTGACAGGGGGGTCGGGATGCAGTATTTT; CDR3: CASSLRFDRGVGMQYF
J: TRBJ2-1; D: -; size: -; V: TRBV29-1; DNA: TGCAGCGTTGGCGCCATTACCGGTTTCCCCTCCTACAATGAGCAGTTCTTC; CDR3: CSVGAITGFPSYNEQFF
J: TRBJ2-5; D: -; size: -; V: TRBV27; DNA: TGTGCCAGCAGTGGTCGAGAAGAGACCCAGTACTTC; CDR3: CASSGREETQYF
J: TRBJ1-2; D: TRBD1; size: -; V: TRBV5-5; DNA: TGTGCCAGCAGCCACCGGGACAGGGAGGACTATGGCTACACCTTC; CDR3: CASSHRDREDYGYTF
J: TRBJ2-1; D: -; size: -; V: TRBV2; DNA: TGTGCCAGCAGTGACGGCGGGGGACATTACAATGAGCAGTTCTTC; CDR3: CASSDGGGHYNEQFF
J: TRBJ2-3; D: TRBD2; size: -; V: TRBV10-3; DNA: TGTGCCATCAGTGAGCGAAGACTAGCGGGATTCACAGATACGCAGTATTTT; CDR3: CAISERRLAGFTDTQYF
J: TRBJ1-2; D: -; size: -; V: TRBV18; DNA: TGTGCCAGCTCACCGGACAGTAACTATGGCTACACCTTC; CDR3: CASSPDSNYGYTF
J: TRBJ1-1; D: -; size: -; V: TRBV13; DNA: TGTGCCAGCAGCTTAGGCCTTCGGGGGGGTGAAGCTTTCTTT; CDR3: CASSLGLRGGEAFF
J: TRBJ2-3; D: -; size: -; V: TRBV9; DNA: TGTGCCAGCAGCGTATTCCCTGAGGCGTCTAGCACAGATACGCAGTATTTT; CDR3: CASSVFPEASSTDTQYF
J: TRBJ2-2; D: TRBD2; size: once; V: TRBV28; DNA: TGTGCCAGCAGTCTAGCGGGAGCGAACACCGGGGAGCTGTTTTTT; CDR3: CASSLAGANTGELFF
J: TRBJ2-7; D: TRBD1; size: -; V: TRBV27; DNA: TGTGCCAGCAGTCCAATTGACAGGGCCCACGAGCAGTACTTC; CDR3: CASSPIDRAHEQYF
J: TRBJ2-7; D: TRBD1; size: -; V: TRBV5-6; DNA: TGTGCCAGCAGGGACAGGGGTGTCCTCTCCTACGAGCAGTACTTC; CDR3: CASRDRGVLSYEQYF
J: TRBJ2-3; D: -; size: -; V: TRBV28; DNA: TGTGCCAGCGCACGCTTCGGACTCTCGTTCACAGATACGCAGTATTTT; CDR3: CASARFGLSFTDTQYF
J: TRBJ1-6; D: -; size: -; V: TRBV4-1; DNA: TGCGCCAGCAGCGCGGGATCGTATAATTCACCCCTCCACTTT; CDR3: CASSAGSYNSPLHF
J: TRBJ2-1; D: -; size: -; V: TRBV5-1; DNA: TGCGCCAGCAGCGGCTGGGGCCCCCCAACTGAGCAGTTCTTC; CDR3: CASSGWGPPTEQFF
J: TRBJ1-2; D: -; size: -; V: TRBV7-8; DNA: TGTGCCAGCAGTTCCCTGGGGCCAGAATATGGCTACACCTTC; CDR3: CASSSLGPEYGYTF
J: TRBJ2-6; D: TRBD1; size: -; V: TRBV5-5; DNA: TGTGCCAGCAGCTTACGGACAGGGGCGGTCTCTGGGGCCAACGTCCTGACTTTC; CDR3: CASSLRTGAVSGANVLTF
J: TRBJ2-7; D: -; size: -; V: TRBV5-4; DNA: TGTGCCAGCAGCTTGGGGGTAGGAGACTACGAGCAGTACTTC; CDR3: CASSLGVGDYEQYF
J: TRBJ2-5; D: TRBD2; size: -; V: TRBV5-1; DNA: TGCGCCAGCAGCTTGACGGGAGGGACCCTCCGGGAGACCCAGTACTTC; CDR3: CASSLTGGTLRETQYF
J: TRBJ2-7; D: TRBD2; size: -; V: TRBV7-9; DNA: TGTGCCAGCAGTCCTCGGGGGGCCTACGAGCAGTACTTC; CDR3: CASSPRGAYEQYF